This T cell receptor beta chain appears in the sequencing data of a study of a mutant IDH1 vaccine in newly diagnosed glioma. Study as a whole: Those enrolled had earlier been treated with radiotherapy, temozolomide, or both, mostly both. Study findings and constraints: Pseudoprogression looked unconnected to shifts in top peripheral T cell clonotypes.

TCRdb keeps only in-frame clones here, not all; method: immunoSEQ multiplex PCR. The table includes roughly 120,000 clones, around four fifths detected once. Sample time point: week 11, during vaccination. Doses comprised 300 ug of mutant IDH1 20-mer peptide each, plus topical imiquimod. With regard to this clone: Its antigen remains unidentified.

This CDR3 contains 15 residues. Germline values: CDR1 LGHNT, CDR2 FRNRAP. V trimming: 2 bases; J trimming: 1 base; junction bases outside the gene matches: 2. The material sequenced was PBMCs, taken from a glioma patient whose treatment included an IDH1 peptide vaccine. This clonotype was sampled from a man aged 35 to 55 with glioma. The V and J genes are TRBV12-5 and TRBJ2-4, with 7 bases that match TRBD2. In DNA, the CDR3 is TGTGCTAGTGGTTTGTCAGCGGGGGCCAAAAACATTCAGTACTTC. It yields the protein CASGLSAGAKNIQYF.